Presented here are 5 T cell receptor beta chains from one specimen sequenced in a study of cytomegalovirus exposure and HLA in healthy donors (dated by TCRdb to between 2016 and 2019). The library was generated by the immunoSEQ multiplex PCR assay. For the multiplex PCR, a mixture combining 60 forward primers for TCR Vbeta segments and 13 reverse primers for TCR Jbeta segments was used. TCRdb's version of the immuneACCESS table is confined to in-frame rearrangements and falls short of the full clone set. An unresolved V gene accounts for under half of the shortfall where checked; the remainder is of unknown origin. This sample comprises 60,000 to 70,000 clones, roughly four fifths of them detected only once. The ten most abundant clones make up 6.3% of the sample. Sample: PBMCs. These receptor sequences come from a man aged 50 or older in good health and CMV-seronegative.

This clone was seen a handful of times. The chain links TRBV4-1 to TRBJ1-2, with a possible D match to TRBD1 (6 bases). The CDR3 is 15 amino acids. With 0 bases removed from V and 3 bases from J, the gap between germline ends came to 11 bases. CDR1 MGHRA and CDR2 YSYEKL come from the germline V gene. This CDR3 is CASSQDSRGDYGYTF. The CDR3 DNA reads as TGCGCCAGCAGCCAAGACAGCAGGGGTGACTATGGCTACACCTTC.

V usage is TRBV7-2 and J usage is TRBJ2-5; 13 bases are a match to TRBD2. The germline gives CDR1 SGHTA, CDR2 FQGNSA. With 2 bases clipped from V and 2 bases from J, the junction kept 5 bases outside the gene matches. CDR3 length equals 17 residues. The CDR3 DNA follows: TGTGCCAGCAGCTTAAGAGGGACTAGCGGGATACAAGAGACCCAGTACTTC. Translated, it gives CASSLRGTSGIQETQYF.

This clone was found a few times. This chain joins TRBV6-1 and TRBJ1-5; D not resolved. Germline V gives CDR1 MNHNS, CDR2 SASEGT. The CDR3 contains 15 residues. The V end was cut by 7 bases, the J end by 3 bases, with 16 bases between. The CDR3 loop reads CASNPEAVYNQPQHF. The CDR3 nucleotides are TGTGCCAGCAATCCTGAGGCTGTCTACAATCAGCCCCAGCATTTT.

This clone came up once. The chain joins TRBV2 to TRBJ2-2; 7 nucleotides align to TRBD1. The CDR3 is 15 amino acids. V was clipped by 6 bases and J by 1 base; unmatched bases: 5. CDR1 is SNHLY, CDR2 FYNNEI, per germline. This CDR3 is CASRADRENTGELFF. For the CDR3, the DNA is TGTGCCAGCAGGGCAGACAGGGAGAACACCGGGGAGCTGTTTTTT. The entire variable domain, with the rest obtained from reference TRBV2 and TRBJ2-2, is as follows: EPEVTQTPSHQVTQMGQEVILRCVPISNHLYFYWYRQILGQKVEFLVSFYNNEISEKSEIFDDQFSVERPDGSNFTLKIRSTKLEDSAMYFCASRADRENTGELFFGEGSRLTVL.

This chain connects TRBV5-1 to TRBJ2-7, with 7 positions matching TRBD1. The CDR3 covers 14 residues. Germline CDR1 SGHRS, CDR2 YFSETQ. V shed 0 bases and J 3 bases; nucleotides not matched to a gene: 3. CDR3 region: CASSLEGAVYEQYF. The CDR3 nucleotides read TGCGCCAGCAGCTTGGAGGGGGCAGTCTACGAGCAGTACTTC.